The sequence of this T cell receptor (beta chain) was determined in a study of shared clonotypes between healthy human individuals. Clones were sequenced by immunoSEQ multiplex PCR, and TCRdb holds only the in-frame ones, with some missing. The sample lists some 900,000 clones; more than 75% were seen once. Germline CDR1 reads ENHRY; CDR2 reads SYGVKD. The CDR3 sequence is 14 residues long. The J segment lost 6 bases and the V segment lost 10 bases, leaving 14 bases of the junction unmatched. The receptor's source is a young man in good health. What was sequenced was memory CD4+ T cells sorted from blood. Documented subset: CD45RA-negative fraction. V and J are TRBV10-3 and TRBJ2-7; TRBD2 aligns across 8 bases. The CDR3 DNA sequence: TGTGCCACCTCCAGCGGGAGATCCGGGGGCGAGCAGTACTTC. Protein product: CATSSGRSGGEQYF.